A selection of T cell receptor beta chains follows, all from one sample in a study of blood T cell repertoires in COVID-19. TCRdb keeps only in-frame clones here, not all; method: immunoSEQ multiplex PCR. The table shows almost 70,000 clones, with 89% occurring only once. Sequenced input: peripheral blood. Receptors were obtained from a woman in her forties or fifties with active COVID-19. Both conserved end residues are part of each CDR3. Each record gives: V gene, J gene, D gene, clone size, CDR3 protein, CDR3 DNA. D genes are given only for firm matches. Some rows have no size entry. The others give once, few or many, or a class for an expanded clone.

V gene: TRBV5-1
J gene: TRBJ2-1
D gene: TRBD2
clone size: .
CDR3 protein: CASSLETSGRYNEQFF
CDR3 DNA: TGCGCCAGCAGCTTGGAAACTAGCGGGAGGTACAATGAGCAGTTCTTC

V gene: TRBV21-1
J gene: TRBJ2-7
D gene: .
clone size: once
CDR3 protein: CASSKEREGYEQYF
CDR3 DNA: TGTGCCAGCAGCAAAGAGCGGGAGGGGTACGAGCAGTACTTC

V gene: TRBV7-9
J gene: TRBJ2-1
D gene: TRBD2
clone size: .
CDR3 protein: CASSPGRLAGDNEQFF
CDR3 DNA: TGTGCCAGCAGCCCGGGGAGACTAGCGGGAGACAATGAGCAGTTCTTC

V gene: TRBV5-4
J gene: TRBJ2-3
D gene: TRBD2
clone size: .
CDR3 protein: CASRIAGSTDTQYF
CDR3 DNA: TGTGCCAGCAGAATAGCGGGGAGCACAGATACGCAGTATTTT

V gene: TRBV7-8
J gene: TRBJ2-1
D gene: TRBD1
clone size: .
CDR3 protein: CASSRGWTGGMNEQFF
CDR3 DNA: TGTGCCAGCAGCCGAGGGTGGACAGGGGGGATGAATGAGCAGTTCTTC

V gene: TRBV12-5
J gene: TRBJ2-2
D gene: .
clone size: .
CDR3 protein: CASGLVQYRTDSYTGELFF
CDR3 DNA: TGTGCTAGTGGTTTGGTACAATACCGGACCGACAGCTACACCGGGGAGCTGTTTTTT

V gene: TRBV6-2/TRBV6-3
J gene: TRBJ1-6
D gene: .
clone size: .
CDR3 protein: CASSYIRRNGVPSPLHF
CDR3 DNA: TGTGCCAGCAGTTACATTCGCCGGAACGGGGTACCCTCACCCCTCCACTTT

V gene: TRBV30
J gene: TRBJ1-2
D gene: TRBD1
clone size: .
CDR3 protein: CAGQTGRGGSNGYTF
CDR3 DNA: TGTGCCGGTCAGACAGGACGAGGGGGCAGTAATGGCTACACCTTC

V gene: TRBV19
J gene: TRBJ1-4
D gene: .
clone size: .
CDR3 protein: CASAGGRALKMNEKLFF
CDR3 DNA: TGTGCCAGTGCCGGAGGGAGGGCCCTGAAAATGAATGAAAAACTGTTTTTT

V gene: TRBV18
J gene: TRBJ1-1
D gene: .
clone size: medium-sized
CDR3 protein: CASSAVPETEAFF
CDR3 DNA: TGTGCCAGCTCCGCCGTACCCGAGACTGAAGCTTTCTTT

V gene: TRBV11-2
J gene: TRBJ2-1
D gene: TRBD2
clone size: .
CDR3 protein: CASSLLLAGGPYNEQFF
CDR3 DNA: TGTGCCAGCAGCTTACTCCTGGCGGGAGGCCCCTACAATGAGCAGTTCTTC

V gene: TRBV21-1
J gene: TRBJ2-1
D gene: .
clone size: .
CDR3 protein: CASSPQTLAELNEQFF
CDR3 DNA: TGTGCCAGCAGCCCCCAGACCCTAGCGGAGCTCAATGAGCAGTTCTTC

V gene: TRBV2
J gene: TRBJ2-7
D gene: .
clone size: .
CDR3 protein: CASRGGLAVSYEQYF
CDR3 DNA: TGTGCCAGCAGGGGGGGGCTAGCGGTCTCCTACGAGCAGTACTTC

V gene: TRBV5-6
J gene: TRBJ2-2
D gene: TRBD1
clone size: .
CDR3 protein: CASSYATGGTGELFF
CDR3 DNA: TGTGCCAGCAGCTATGCGACAGGGGGCACCGGGGAGCTGTTTTTT

V gene: TRBV6-5
J gene: TRBJ1-2
D gene: TRBD1
clone size: .
CDR3 protein: CASSQGANYGYTF
CDR3 DNA: TGTGCCAGCAGCCAGGGGGCGAACTATGGCTACACCTTC

V gene: TRBV28
J gene: TRBJ2-1
D gene: TRBD2
clone size: .
CDR3 protein: CASSTPGLAAGYNEQFF
CDR3 DNA: TGTGCCAGCAGTACTCCGGGACTAGCGGCCGGGTACAATGAGCAGTTCTTC

V gene: TRBV29-1
J gene: TRBJ1-1
D gene: TRBD1
clone size: .
CDR3 protein: CSGHRGGTEAFF
CDR3 DNA: TGCAGCGGCCACAGGGGGGGGACTGAAGCTTTCTTT

V gene: TRBV12-5
J gene: TRBJ2-7
D gene: TRBD1
clone size: .
CDR3 protein: CASAPGQGFHEQYF
CDR3 DNA: TGTGCTAGTGCTCCGGGACAGGGGTTCCACGAGCAGTACTTC

V gene: TRBV14
J gene: TRBJ1-2
D gene: .
clone size: .
CDR3 protein: CASSFNRGNGYTF
CDR3 DNA: TGTGCCAGCAGCTTCAATAGGGGAAATGGCTACACCTTC

V gene: TRBV7-9
J gene: TRBJ1-1
D gene: .
clone size: once
CDR3 protein: CASSFVGEGRPEAFF
CDR3 DNA: TGTGCCAGCAGCTTCGTGGGGGAGGGGAGGCCTGAAGCTTTCTTT

V gene: TRBV7-2
J gene: TRBJ1-3
D gene: TRBD1
clone size: .
CDR3 protein: CASSLAGRGTGNTIYF
CDR3 DNA: TGTGCCAGCAGCTTAGCGGGCAGGGGGACTGGAAACACCATATATTTT

V gene: TRBV27
J gene: TRBJ2-1
D gene: TRBD2
clone size: .
CDR3 protein: CASSLAGLAGGRRLGEQFF
CDR3 DNA: TGTGCCAGCAGCCTAGCGGGACTAGCGGGAGGTAGGAGGTTAGGTGAGCAGTTCTTC

V gene: TRBV19
J gene: TRBJ1-1
D gene: .
clone size: .
CDR3 protein: CASRRQSQNTEAFF
CDR3 DNA: TGTGCCAGTCGGAGACAGAGCCAGAACACTGAAGCTTTCTTT

V gene: TRBV5-1
J gene: TRBJ1-2
D gene: .
clone size: .
CDR3 protein: CASSLAGYSGYTF
CDR3 DNA: TGCGCCAGCAGCTTGGCGGGGTATAGCGGCTACACCTTC

V gene: TRBV6-6
J gene: TRBJ2-1
D gene: TRBD2
clone size: .
CDR3 protein: CASRAGTSGRQFF
CDR3 DNA: TGTGCCAGCAGAGCCGGGACTAGCGGCCGGCAGTTCTTC

V gene: TRBV2
J gene: TRBJ1-5
D gene: .
clone size: .
CDR3 protein: CASSEAPSPRDNQPQHF
CDR3 DNA: TGTGCCAGCAGTGAAGCCCCGAGCCCGAGAGACAATCAGCCCCAGCATTTT

V gene: TRBV5-6
J gene: TRBJ2-4
D gene: TRBD1
clone size: .
CDR3 protein: CASRFGQENIQYF
CDR3 DNA: TGTGCCAGCAGATTTGGACAGGAAAACATTCAGTACTTC

V gene: TRBV15
J gene: TRBJ2-5
D gene: TRBD2
clone size: .
CDR3 protein: CATSRGGLARETQYF
CDR3 DNA: TGTGCCACCAGCAGAGGGGGACTAGCGAGAGAGACCCAGTACTTC

V gene: TRBV10-2
J gene: TRBJ1-1
D gene: TRBD1
clone size: .
CDR3 protein: CATLSPGGMNTEAFF
CDR3 DNA: TGCGCCACCCTCAGCCCAGGGGGTATGAACACTGAAGCTTTCTTT

V gene: TRBV12-3/TRBV12-4
J gene: TRBJ1-2
D gene: .
clone size: .
CDR3 protein: CASSLGGGGYTF
CDR3 DNA: TGTGCCAGCAGTTTAGGGGGGGGAGGCTACACCTTC

V gene: TRBV6-5
J gene: TRBJ2-1
D gene: .
clone size: .
CDR3 protein: CASSQGIINEQFF
CDR3 DNA: TGTGCCAGCAGCCAGGGAATTATCAATGAGCAGTTCTTC

V gene: TRBV29-1
J gene: TRBJ1-1
D gene: TRBD1
clone size: .
CDR3 protein: CSVALDRGGAFF
CDR3 DNA: TGCAGCGTGGCGCTCGACAGGGGTGGAGCTTTCTTT

V gene: TRBV30
J gene: TRBJ2-3
D gene: TRBD2
clone size: .
CDR3 protein: CAWRLAGGTNTDTQYF
CDR3 DNA: TGTGCCTGGAGACTAGCGGGAGGGACTAACACAGATACGCAGTATTTT

V gene: TRBV13
J gene: TRBJ2-6
D gene: .
clone size: .
CDR3 protein: CASSLEAGTGANVLTF
CDR3 DNA: TGTGCCAGCAGCTTAGAGGCGGGAACTGGGGCCAACGTCCTGACTTTC

V gene: TRBV11-2
J gene: TRBJ2-1
D gene: TRBD2
clone size: .
CDR3 protein: CASSLVPTSGKNEQFF
CDR3 DNA: TGTGCCAGCAGCTTAGTTCCGACTAGCGGGAAAAATGAGCAGTTCTTC

V gene: TRBV3-1/TRBV3-2
J gene: TRBJ2-1
D gene: TRBD2
clone size: .
CDR3 protein: CASSQTWSRLAGGTLSYNEQFF
CDR3 DNA: TGTGCCAGCAGCCAAACCTGGTCGCGGCTAGCGGGAGGCACCCTCTCCTACAATGAGCAGTTCTTC